The entry below gives a single T cell receptor beta chain sequence along with its context. CDR1 and CDR2 from the germline V gene are SEHNR and FQNEAQ (reference sequence). The CDR3 sequence is 14 residues long. V lost 5 bases to trimming and J lost 2 bases, with 13 bases between them. Measured with immunoSEQ multiplex PCR; TCRdb has only the in-frame clones, and not every one. This table has more than 20,000 clones, around 80% appearing once. This entry belongs to a study of blood T cell repertoires in COVID-19. Study background: Samples came from the United States, Italy and Spain, spanning acute and convalescent COVID-19.

The specimen sequenced was peripheral blood. The source is a man between 60 and 75 years old with active COVID-19. The genes are TRBV7-9 and TRBJ2-7, with D perhaps matching TRBD2 (6 bases). For the CDR3, the DNA is TGTGCCAGCAGCCCCCTGGGACTTACCTACGAGCAGTACTTC. Its protein is CASSPLGLTYEQYF.